The 14 T cell receptor beta chains reported below all come from one sample, sequenced in a study of blood T cell repertoires in COVID-19. Profiling relied on immunoSEQ multiplex PCR, and the TCRdb table lists in-frame clones only, not all of them. Among about 240,000 clones, nearly 85% were seen once, and the ten largest hold more than 5.5%. The sample taken for sequencing was peripheral blood. The receptor set was obtained from a human donor in a cohort sampled during active COVID-19.

This clone showed up many times. The chain is built from TRBV9 and TRBJ1-2; TRBD1 aligns across 7 bases. Germline CDR1 SGDLS, CDR2 YYNGEE. The CDR3 covers 15 residues. The trim removed 4 bases at V and 4 bases at J, leaving 10 bases unmatched. As DNA, the CDR3 is TGTGCCAGCAGCACGGGAGGGGGCGGTGGCTATGGCTACACCTTC. Translated: CASSTGGGGGYGYTF.

This chain connects TRBV29-1 to TRBJ2-7; 8 bases match TRBD1. CDR1 SQVTM and CDR2 ANQGSEA come from the germline V gene. The V and J ends lost 5 bases and 6 bases, in that order; junction bases with no gene match: 12. The CDR3 sequence is 14 residues long. The CDR3 sequence is CSVPMTGVLSEQYF. DNA for the CDR3: TGCAGCGTTCCCATGACAGGGGTATTATCCGAGCAGTACTTC.

This sequence joins TRBV19 and TRBJ2-7; 9 nucleotides match TRBD1. The germline gives CDR1 LNHDA, CDR2 SQIVND (reference sequence). V dropped 5 bases and J dropped 3; count of bases not matched to a gene: 8. The CDR3 loop spans 15 amino acids. For the CDR3, the DNA is TGTGCCAGTAGTTCCCGGACAGGGGCCAGCTACGAGCAGTACTTC. Amino acids: CASSSRTGASYEQYF.

CDR3 amino acids: CAISKQGNEQFF. In DNA, the CDR3 is TGTGCCATCAGTAAACAGGGCAATGAGCAGTTCTTC. The chain joins TRBV10-3 to TRBJ2-1; perhaps TRBD1 as D (6 bases). Germline CDR1 and CDR2: ENHRY and SYGVKD. This CDR3 has 12 amino acids. The V gene lost 5 bases and the J gene lost 6 bases, with 8 bases spanning the gap.

This clone came up a few times. V usage is TRBV18 and J usage is TRBJ2-6; D is perhaps TRBD2 (6 bases). Trimming took 3 bases from V and 2 from J, leaving 17 bases between them. This CDR3 has 18 residues. Germline V gives CDR1 KGHSH, CDR2 LQKENI. The CDR3 nucleotides are TGTGCCAGCTCACCGCGGGCCTCGGGAGCGACTGGGGCCAACGTCCTGACTTTC. This translates into CASSPRASGATGANVLTF. The full variable domain, in which reference TRBV18 and TRBJ2-6 provide the parts outside the CDR3, is NAGVMQNPRHLVRRRGQEARLRCSPMKGHSHVYWYRQLPEEGLKFMVYLQKENIIDESGMPKERFSAEFPKEGPSILRIQQVVRGDSAAYFCASSPRASGATGANVLTFGAGSRLTVL.

The chain is built from TRBV11-2 and TRBJ2-7; 7 bases agree with TRBD1. The CDR3 contains 15 residues. The V gene end was trimmed by 4 bases and the J gene end by 2 bases; junction bases not matched to a gene: 8. The germline CDR1 and CDR2 sequences are SGHAT and FQNNGV. As DNA, the CDR3 is TGTGCCAGCAGCTCCTCCGGGACAGTAACCTACGAGCAGTACTTC. Encoded protein: CASSSSGTVTYEQYF.

The rearrangement joins TRBV5-5 to TRBJ2-7; 7 bases agree with TRBD1. The CDR3 contains 14 residues. The germline V gene encodes CDR1 SGHKS and CDR2 YYEKEE (reference sequence). Germline trimming cut 4 bases from V and 0 bases from J; bases unmatched to any gene: 4. CDR3 DNA: TGTGCCAGCAGCCTGACAGGGTCCTCCTACGAGCAGTACTTC. The encoded protein is CASSLTGSSYEQYF.

With respect to this clone: This sample includes further DNA sequences coding for the same CDR3. V and J are TRBV19 and TRBJ1-5; D call uncertain. The germline V and J ends were trimmed by 3 bases and 4 bases, with 7 bases remaining between them. This CDR3 contains 13 residues. The V gene's germline CDR1 is LNHDA and CDR2 SQIVND (reference sequence). Here the CDR3 DNA reads TGTGCCAGTAGTATTAGTAGAAATCAGCCCCAGCATTTT. Protein sequence: CASSISRNQPQHF.

The J gene is TRBJ2-7, the V gene TRBV18; TRBD1 agrees at 7 bases. V lost 3 bases, J lost 0 bases, and 11 bases stayed unmatched. Germline-derived CDR1 and CDR2 are KGHSH and LQKENI. CDR3 size: 17 residues. CDR3 sequence (DNA): TGTGCCAGCTCACCCCTCTCTGGACAGGCCAGCTCCTACGAGCAGTACTTC. This codes for CASSPLSGQASSYEQYF.

This chain uses TRBV9 with TRBJ2-1; 13 positions match TRBD2. The CDR3 has 17 amino acids. V gave up 1 base and J gave up 9 bases; unmatched junction bases: 10. Germline-derived CDR1 and CDR2 are SGDLS and YYNGEE. The CDR3 spells CASSVTSGGAVRGEQFF. The CDR3 coding sequence is TGTGCCAGCAGCGTAACTAGCGGGGGGGCCGTAAGGGGTGAGCAGTTCTTC.

The rearrangement uses TRBV19 and TRBJ1-2; D perhaps matches TRBD1 (5 bases). CDR1 is LNHDA and CDR2 is SQIVND in the germline V gene (reference sequence). With 4 bases removed from V and 3 bases from J, the gap between germline ends came to 9 bases. The CDR3 has 13 residues. The CDR3 sequence: CASSTDRYYGYTF. The CDR3 nucleotides are TGTGCCAGTAGTACCGACAGATACTATGGCTACACCTTC.

The chain uses TRBV24-1 and TRBJ2-3, with unresolved D. With 0 bases removed from V and 6 bases from J, the gap between germline ends came to 9 bases. This CDR3 spans 14 amino acids. Germline lookup yields CDR1 KGHDR and CDR2 SFDVKD. The CDR3 loop reads CATSDLMFGDTQYF. In DNA form, the CDR3 reads TGTGCCACCAGTGATTTGATGTTCGGGGATACGCAGTATTTT.

V usage is TRBV29-1 and J usage is TRBJ1-2; possible D gene TRBD1, 5 bases. The ends were cut back, 4 bases at V and 0 bases at J, with 12 bases in the middle. The CDR3 consists of 14 residues. Germline CDR1 and CDR2: SQVTM and ANQGSEA. This CDR3 reads CSVVRADSNYGYTF. The CDR3 DNA is TGCAGCGTTGTCAGGGCAGACTCTAACTATGGCTACACCTTC.

The chain employs TRBV30 and TRBJ1-1, with TRBD1 matching over 8 bases. This CDR3 is 14 amino acids long. Germline CDR1 and CDR2: GTSNPN and SVGIG (reference sequence). The V gene end was trimmed by 3 bases and the J gene end by 1 base; junction bases not matched to a gene: 4. This CDR3 reads CAWRTGVGNTEAFF. Here the CDR3 DNA reads TGTGCCTGGAGGACAGGGGTGGGGAACACTGAAGCTTTCTTT. Using reference TRBV30 and TRBJ1-1 for the parts outside the CDR3, the full variable domain is SQTIHQWPATLVQPVGSPLSLECTVEGTSNPNLYWYRQAAGRGLQLLFYSVGIGQISSEVPQNLSASRPQDRQFILSSKKLLLSDSGFYLCAWRTGVGNTEAFFGQGTRLTVV.